At least ten counts were recorded for the clone carrying this TCR beta chain. These data originate in a study of low-dose radiotherapy and immunotherapy resistance in tumors. Whole-study context: Doses of 0.5 Gy per fraction every 2 weeks, totaling 6.5 Gy, went to Cohort 1.

The germline V and J ends were trimmed by 7 bases and 0 bases, with 12 bases remaining between them. Germline V gene lookup returns CDR1 MGHDK and CDR2 SYGVNS. The CDR3 loop spans 15 amino acids. First-strand cDNA used TRAV- and TRBV-specific primers, covering alpha and beta chains. Over approximately 20 PCR cycles, TCRs were amplified from a constant-region primer and V-primer adapter. In TCRdb, the reads were re-called with MiXCR into one record per CDR3 protein. The sample records roughly 36,000 distinct CDR3 sequences, roughly 30% being singletons. The time point denotes: before trial treatment. The material was PBMCs, obtained before treatment. The receptor was derived from a male donor with gallbladder cancer. The V and J genes are TRBV25-1 and TRBJ2-2, with D perhaps TRBD2 (5 bases). The CDR3 DNA reads as TGTGCCAGCACGGATGGGCGGGCGAACACCGGGGAGCTGTTTTTT. Its translation: CASTDGRANTGELFF. The complete variable domain, with remaining parts taken from reference TRBV25-1 and TRBJ2-2, reads EADIYQTPRYLVIGTGKKITLECSQTMGHDKMYWYQQDPGMELHLIHYSYGVNSTEKGDLSSESTVSRIRTEHFPLTLESARPSHTSQYLCASTDGRANTGELFFGEGSRLTVL.